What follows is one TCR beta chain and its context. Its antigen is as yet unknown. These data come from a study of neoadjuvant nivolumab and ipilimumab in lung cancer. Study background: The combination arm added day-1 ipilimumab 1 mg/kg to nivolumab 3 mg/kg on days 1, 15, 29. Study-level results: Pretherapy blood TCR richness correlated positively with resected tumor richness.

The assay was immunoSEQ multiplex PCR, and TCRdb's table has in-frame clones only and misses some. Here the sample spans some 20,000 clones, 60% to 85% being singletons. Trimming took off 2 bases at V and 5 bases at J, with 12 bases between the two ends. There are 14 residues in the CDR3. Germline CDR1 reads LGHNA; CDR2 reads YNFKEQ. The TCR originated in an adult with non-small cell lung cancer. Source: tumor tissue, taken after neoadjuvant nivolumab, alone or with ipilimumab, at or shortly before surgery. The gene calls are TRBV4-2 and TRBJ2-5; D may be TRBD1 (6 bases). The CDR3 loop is CASSQPSTGETQYF. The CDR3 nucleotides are TGTGCCAGCAGCCAACCCTCGACAGGCGAGACCCAGTACTTC.